The rows below give T cell receptor beta chains drawn from one sample of a study of T cell clones after liver transplantation. The repertoire was sequenced with immunoSEQ multiplex PCR; TCRdb's copy has only in-frame clones and lacks some. The data show some 110,000 clones, about 81% seen once. The sample was CD4+ T cells from blood, taken before liver transplant. The receptors stem from a human donor who received a liver transplant. CDR3s include the opening cysteine and the closing phenylalanine or tryptophan. A D gene is named only where the DNA matches it firmly. Size values are once, few and many counts, or a class for expanded clones, and some rows have none.

>TRBJ2-2|TRBV10-3|TRBD1|-
CAITGTGNTGELFF
TGTGCCATCACCGGGACAGGGAACACCGGGGAGCTGTTTTTT
>TRBJ1-5|TRBV19|TRBD1|-
CATGQGSNQPQHF
TGTGCCACCGGACAGGGAAGCAATCAGCCCCAGCATTTT
>TRBJ2-1|TRBV7-9|-|once
CASSLRLQAVGNEQFF
TGTGCCAGCAGCCTTCGGTTACAGGCAGTCGGTAATGAGCAGTTCTTC
>TRBJ2-7|TRBV7-2|TRBD2|-
CASSLVGAGTNYEQYF
TGTGCCAGCAGCTTAGTTGGAGCGGGGACCAACTACGAGCAGTACTTC
>TRBJ1-1|TRBV18|-|once
CASSPGATARGTEAFF
TGTGCCAGCTCACCCGGGGCGACAGCTCGAGGCACTGAAGCTTTCTTT
>TRBJ2-1|TRBV6-1|TRBD1|-
CASSGRTGNEQFF
TGTGCCAGCAGTGGCCGGACAGGGAATGAGCAGTTCTTC
>TRBJ2-7|TRBV10-3|-|-
CAISGTYEQYF
TGTGCCATCAGTGGAACTTACGAGCAGTACTTC
>TRBJ2-1|TRBV11-2|TRBD2|-
CASSLGSGRGYEQFF
TGTGCCAGCAGCTTAGGTAGCGGGAGAGGGTATGAGCAGTTCTTC
>TRBJ2-1|TRBV11-2|-|-
CASTLTGQKEQFF
TGTGCCAGCACCCTAACTGGGCAGAAAGAGCAGTTCTTC
>TRBJ2-3|TRBV5-1|TRBD1|-
CASSSHPTGGRVTDTQYF
TGCGCCAGCAGTTCCCACCCAACAGGGGGTAGGGTCACAGATACGCAGTATTTT
>TRBJ1-2|TRBV5-1|-|-
CASSVRGGGIYGYTF
TGCGCCAGCAGCGTCCGCGGGGGAGGCATCTATGGCTACACCTTC
>TRBJ1-5|TRBV15|-|-
CATSRDNTPNQPQHF
TGTGCCACCAGCAGAGATAACACCCCCAATCAGCCCCAGCATTTT
>TRBJ1-5|TRBV4-2|-|many
CASSQGSVERNQPQHF
TGTGCCAGCAGCCAAGGGTCGGTGGAGAGGAATCAGCCCCAGCATTTT
>TRBJ2-5|TRBV15|-|-
CATSRGQDQETQYF
TGTGCCACCAGCAGAGGACAGGACCAAGAGACCCAGTACTTC
>TRBJ1-1|TRBV10-3|TRBD1|-
CAMRTGASGTEAFF
TGTGCCATGCGGACAGGTGCCTCGGGGACTGAAGCTTTCTTT
>TRBJ1-6|TRBV19|-|-
CASSGPTRGSPLHF
TGTGCCAGTAGTGGACCCACTCGTGGTTCACCCCTCCACTTT
>TRBJ2-7|TRBV2|-|-
CASRDDRLLSYF
TGTGCCAGCAGAGACGATAGACTCCTTTCCTACTTC
>TRBJ2-3|TRBV9|-|-
CASSVVGGETDTQYF
TGTGCCAGCAGCGTAGTCGGAGGGGAAACAGATACGCAGTATTTT
>TRBJ2-3|TRBV7-2|-|-
CASSLVPVSTDTQYF
TGTGCCAGCAGCTTAGTCCCGGTGAGCACAGATACGCAGTATTTT
>TRBJ2-5|TRBV10-3|-|-
CAISVNPKETQYF
TGTGCCATCAGTGTAAACCCAAAAGAGACCCAGTACTTC
>TRBJ1-1|TRBV28|-|-
CASSFLLLIPGTEAFF
TGTGCCAGCAGTTTCCTACTCTTGATCCCAGGCACTGAAGCTTTCTTT
>TRBJ1-2|TRBV30|-|-
CAWSVSPAGYTF
TGTGCCTGGAGTGTATCCCCAGCTGGCTACACCTTC
>TRBJ1-5|TRBV27|-|-
CASSPGVGGEISQHF
TGTGCCAGCAGCCCAGGGGTGGGGGGGGAGATATCCCAGCATTTT
>TRBJ1-5|TRBV27|-|medium-sized
CASRATDNQPQHF
TGTGCCAGCAGAGCGACAGACAATCAGCCCCAGCATTTT
>TRBJ1-6|TRBV11-1|-|-
CASSLGADNSPLHF
TGTGCCAGCAGCTTAGGAGCGGATAATTCACCCCTCCACTTT
>TRBJ2-3|TRBV5-1|TRBD2|-
CASSLGLAGSSTDTQYF
TGCGCCAGCAGCTTGGGACTAGCGGGATCTAGCACAGATACGCAGTATTTT
>TRBJ1-2|TRBV9|-|-
CASSFQEEAVNYGYTF
TGTGCCAGCAGCTTTCAGGAGGAGGCCGTTAACTATGGCTACACCTTC
>TRBJ1-1|TRBV5-1|-|once
CASSAIQVMNTEAFF
TGCGCCAGCAGCGCTATACAGGTCATGAACACTGAAGCTTTCTTT
>TRBJ1-4|TRBV27|-|-
CASSFIGGALEEKLFF
TGTGCCAGCAGTTTCATAGGGGGGGCGCTTGAGGAAAAACTGTTTTTT
>TRBJ2-7|TRBV18|-|-
CASSPVPSLSPSSYEQYF
TGTGCCAGCTCACCCGTCCCGTCATTAAGTCCTAGCTCCTACGAGCAGTACTTC
>TRBJ1-6|TRBV6-5|-|many
CASSYSRASGNSPLHF
TGTGCCAGCAGTTACTCGAGAGCATCGGGGAATTCACCCCTCCACTTT
>TRBJ1-1|TRBV27|-|once
CASSLKSRDKAFF
TGTGCCAGCAGTTTAAAGAGCCGGGACAAAGCTTTCTTT
>TRBJ2-7|TRBV10-3|TRBD2|-
CAISGTSGIHEQYF
TGTGCCATCAGTGGGACTAGCGGGATCCACGAGCAGTACTTC
>TRBJ2-7|TRBV28|-|-
CASSLPGGRMYF
TGTGCCAGCAGTTTACCGGGCGGTCGGATGTACTTC
>TRBJ2-3|TRBV5-4|-|few
CASSFGWGRGTDTQYF
TGTGCCAGCAGCTTCGGGTGGGGTCGGGGCACAGATACGCAGTATTTT
>TRBJ2-7|TRBV11-3|TRBD1|-
CASSLGQGQGDYEQYF
TGTGCCAGCAGCTTAGGCCAAGGTCAGGGGGACTACGAGCAGTACTTC
>TRBJ2-5|TRBV27|-|-
CASSLREGETQYF
TGTGCCAGCAGTTTACGGGAAGGAGAGACCCAGTACTTC
>TRBJ1-4|TRBV7-9|TRBD1|-
CASSRGTGGAQTNEKLFF
TGTGCCAGCAGCCGCGGGACAGGGGGAGCGCAGACTAATGAAAAACTGTTTTTT
>TRBJ1-4|TRBV19|TRBD1|once
CASSQEPGQVNEKLFF
TGTGCCAGTAGCCAAGAGCCGGGACAGGTTAATGAAAAACTGTTTTTT
>TRBJ2-5|TRBV9|TRBD2|-
CASSVAVSGGALETQYF
TGTGCCAGCAGCGTAGCTGTTAGCGGGGGGGCACTGGAGACCCAGTACTTC
>TRBJ2-5|TRBV7-2|-|once
CASSLNPGETQYF
TGTGCCAGCAGCTTAAACCCCGGGGAGACCCAGTACTTC
>TRBJ1-2|TRBV7-9|TRBD1|-
CATTLGQASEGYTF
TGTGCCACCACACTGGGACAGGCATCGGAGGGCTACACCTTC
>TRBJ1-2|TRBV4-2|TRBD1|-
CASSVAGTDFYGYTF
TGTGCCAGCAGCGTAGCCGGGACAGACTTCTATGGCTACACCTTC
>TRBJ1-3|TRBV9|-|-
CASSVATTGNTIYF
TGTGCCAGCAGCGTAGCCACAACTGGAAACACCATATATTTT
>TRBJ1-2|TRBV7-2|TRBD1|-
CASSQNPGQGDGYTF
TGTGCCAGCAGCCAAAATCCGGGACAGGGGGACGGCTACACCTTC
>TRBJ1-2|TRBV5-8|-|-
CASREERTANYGYTF
TGTGCCAGCAGGGAAGAGAGGACTGCTAACTATGGCTACACCTTC
>TRBJ1-4|TRBV5-8|-|-
CATGATNEKLFF
TGTGCAACGGGTGCAACTAATGAAAAACTGTTTTTT
>TRBJ1-2|TRBV28|-|once
CASSPRGLGYGYTF
TGTGCCAGCAGTCCCAGGGGCTTGGGGTATGGCTACACCTTC
>TRBJ2-7|TRBV6-5|-|once
CASSTGAGYEQYF
TGTGCCAGCAGTACAGGGGCGGGGTACGAGCAGTACTTC
>TRBJ1-1|TRBV2|TRBD1|-
CASRYGTENTEAFF
TGTGCCAGCAGGTACGGGACAGAGAACACTGAAGCTTTCTTT
>TRBJ1-5|TRBV19|-|-
CARTLQGPQPQHF
TGTGCCAGGACCTTACAGGGTCCGCAGCCCCAGCATTTT